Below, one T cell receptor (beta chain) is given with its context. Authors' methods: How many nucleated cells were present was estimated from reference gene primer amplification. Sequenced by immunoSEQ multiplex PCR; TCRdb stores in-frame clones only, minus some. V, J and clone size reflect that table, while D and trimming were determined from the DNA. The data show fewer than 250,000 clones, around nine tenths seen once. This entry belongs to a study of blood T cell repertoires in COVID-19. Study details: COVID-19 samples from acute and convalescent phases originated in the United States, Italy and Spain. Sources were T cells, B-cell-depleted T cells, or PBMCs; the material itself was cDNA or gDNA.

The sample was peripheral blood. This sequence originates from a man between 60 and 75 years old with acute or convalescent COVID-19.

The CDR3 reads CASSSRQGTRGEQFF. DNA for the CDR3: TGTGCCAGTAGTTCCCGACAGGGGACCCGAGGTGAGCAGTTCTTC. The chain employs TRBV19 and TRBJ2-1; 8 nucleotides line up with TRBD1. This CDR3 has 15 amino acids. The germline V gene encodes CDR1 LNHDA and CDR2 SQIVND (reference sequence). The junction had 12 bases not matched to a gene; V was cut back by 5 bases and J by 9 bases.